These 28 T cell receptor beta chains came from one sample sequenced in a study of radiotherapy plus CTLA-4 blockade in lung cancer. Clones were read by immunoSEQ multiplex PCR, and TCRdb kept only the in-frame ones, dropping some. The table has about 48,000 clones, approximately 78% seen once. The starting material was peripheral blood, obtained from a patient treated with radiotherapy plus ipilimumab. The receptor set was obtained from a human donor with non-small cell lung cancer who had stable disease on radiotherapy plus ipilimumab.

The rearrangement joins TRBV19 to TRBJ2-1; TRBD2 matches at 8 bases. This CDR3 is 14 amino acids long. Germline V gene lookup returns CDR1 LNHDA and CDR2 SQIVND (reference sequence). After removal of 2 bases from V and 7 bases from J, the junction contained 4 bases not matched to a gene. In nucleotides, the CDR3 is TGTGCCAGTAGTATAAGCGGGAGCGGAAATGAGCAGTTCTTC. Its translation is CASSISGSGNEQFF.

The chain is built from TRBV4-1 and TRBJ2-2, with D maybe TRBD1 (5 bases). The V gene's germline CDR1 is MGHRA and CDR2 YSYEKL. Trimming took 4 bases from V and 2 from J, leaving 8 bases between them. This CDR3 spans 14 amino acids. The CDR3: CASSPRGNTGELFF. The CDR3 DNA follows: TGCGCCAGCAGCCCTAGGGGAAACACCGGGGAGCTGTTTTTT.

V usage is TRBV28 and J usage is TRBJ2-2; D remains ambiguous. CDR1 is MDHEN and CDR2 is SYDVKM in the germline V gene. CDR3 length: 16 residues. Between the trimmed V and J ends, which lost 2 bases and 2 bases, there was a span of 12 bases. The CDR3 DNA follows: TGTGCCAGCAGTTTAACGAGAACCTTTAACACCGGGGAGCTGTTTTTT. Translated: CASSLTRTFNTGELFF.

This clone was seen only once. The chain couples TRBV7-3 to TRBJ2-1; 7 positions match TRBD1. CDR1 SGHTA and CDR2 FQGTGA come from the germline V gene. V shed 2 bases and J 4 bases; nucleotides not matched to a gene: 5. The CDR3 contains 15 residues. The CDR3 protein is CASSLGQAPYNEQFF. DNA for the CDR3: TGTGCCAGCAGCTTAGGACAGGCACCTTACAATGAGCAGTTCTTC.

V gene TRBV30 combines with J gene TRBJ1-5; 7 bases are shared with TRBD1. The CDR3 runs to 15 residues. The V segment lost 3 bases and the J segment 0 bases; nucleotides outside the gene matches: 5. Germline V CDR1 and CDR2: GTSNPN, SVGIG (reference sequence). The CDR3 region is CAWSPGQYSNQPQHF. In DNA, the CDR3 is TGTGCCTGGAGCCCGGGACAGTATAGCAATCAGCCCCAGCATTTT. Full variable domain (remainder filled in from reference TRBV30 and TRBJ1-5): SQTIHQWPATLVQPVGSPLSLECTVEGTSNPNLYWYRQAAGRGLQLLFYSVGIGQISSEVPQNLSASRPQDRQFILSSKKLLLSDSGFYLCAWSPGQYSNQPQHFGDGTRLSIL.

V is TRBV9 and J is TRBJ2-1, with D maybe TRBD2 (6 bases). The V gene's germline CDR1 is SGDLS and CDR2 YYNGEE. V was shortened by 2 bases and J by 7 bases, with 10 bases between the two germline ends. The CDR3 length is 13 residues. CDR3 bases: TGTGCCAGCAGCGTGGGACTCTCAAATGAGCAGTTCTTC. Encoded protein: CASSVGLSNEQFF.

The gene calls are TRBV19 and TRBJ2-1; TRBD1 might be the D (6 bases). CDR1 LNHDA and CDR2 SQIVND come from the germline V gene (reference sequence). Trimming took off 3 bases at V and 0 bases at J, with 15 bases between the two ends. The CDR3 spans 17 residues. The CDR3 nucleotides read TGTGCCAGTAGTATTGAGACAGGCCTATACTCCTACAATGAGCAGTTCTTC. This translates into CASSIETGLYSYNEQFF.

The chain joins TRBV29-1 to TRBJ2-7; 14 bases are shared with TRBD2. Germline CDR1 reads SQVTM; CDR2 reads ANQGSEA. The CDR3 loop spans 16 amino acids. With V trimmed by 4 bases and J by 5 bases, 10 bases remained unmatched. As DNA, the CDR3 is TGCAGCGTTGCACCGACCGGGACTAGCGGGAGCCACGAGCAGTACTTC. This encodes CSVAPTGTSGSHEQYF.

J is TRBJ2-1 and V is TRBV4-1; D remains ambiguous. Germline CDR1 and CDR2: MGHRA and YSYEKL. CDR3 size: 13 residues. The V end lost 1 base, the J end lost 10 bases, and 11 bases lay between the germline ends. CDR3 region: CASSQADRREQFF. The CDR3 nucleotides read TGCGCCAGCAGCCAAGCTGATAGGCGGGAGCAGTTCTTC.

V usage is TRBV10-3 and J usage is TRBJ2-7; TRBD2 aligns across 11 bases. Germline V lookup: CDR1 ENHRY, CDR2 SYGVKD. The trim removed 3 bases at V and 4 bases at J, leaving 14 bases unmatched. CDR3 size: 18 residues. CDR3: CAISEVSGLAGNRYEQYF. The CDR3 DNA sequence: TGTGCCATCAGTGAAGTATCTGGACTAGCGGGTAATCGTTACGAGCAGTACTTC.

This clone turned up a few times. The chain employs TRBV6-7 and TRBJ2-6, with 8 bases matching TRBD1. TRBV6-7 is annotated as an ORF whose role is uncertain. With 0 bases clipped from V and 3 bases from J, the junction kept 10 bases outside the gene matches. The CDR3 is 19 residues long. The CDR3 loop reads CASSYSSTDRDGGANVLTF. As DNA, the CDR3 is TGTGCCAGCAGTTACTCCTCGACGGACAGGGACGGTGGGGCCAACGTCCTGACTTTC.

The V and J genes are TRBV19 and TRBJ2-1; TRBD2 might be the D (5 bases). This CDR3 region has 15 residues. CDR1 LNHDA and CDR2 SQIVND come from the germline V gene (reference sequence). V shed 6 bases and J shed 0 bases, with 12 bases lying between them. CDR3 protein: CASRSDYSSYNEQFF. The CDR3 DNA follows: TGTGCCAGTAGGTCCGACTACAGCTCCTACAATGAGCAGTTCTTC. The full variable domain, completed using reference TRBV19 and TRBJ2-1, is DGGITQSPKYLFRKEGQNVTLSCEQNLNHDAMYWYRQDPGQGLRLIYYSQIVNDFQKGDIAEGYSVSREKKESFPLTVTSAQKNPTAFYLCASRSDYSSYNEQFFGPGTRLTVL.

The chain combines TRBV6-4 with TRBJ2-2; no clear D. The germline V gene has CDR1 MRHNA and CDR2 SNTAGT. V lost 4 bases and J lost 3, with 9 bases in between. This CDR3 has 14 residues. Written as DNA, the CDR3 is TGTGCCAGCAGTGCAGACTCCTACACCGGGGAGCTGTTTTTT. Translation gives CASSADSYTGELFF.

The rearrangement uses TRBV5-4 and TRBJ1-1; TRBD1 matches 10 bases. The CDR3 totals 15 residues. With V trimmed by 0 bases and J by 4 bases, 3 bases remained unmatched. Per germline, CDR1 SGHNT and CDR2 YYREEE (reference sequence). The CDR3 loop reads CASSLARTGGTEAFF. The CDR3 region has the DNA TGTGCCAGCAGCTTGGCCAGGACAGGGGGCACTGAAGCTTTCTTT.

The chain combines TRBV5-4 with TRBJ2-3; 9 positions match TRBD1. Trimming removed 3 bases from V and 5 bases from J; junction bases left unmatched: 4. The length of the CDR3 is 14 residues. Germline lookup yields CDR1 SGHNT and CDR2 YYREEE (reference sequence). Here the CDR3 DNA reads TGTGCCAGCAGCTCCGGGACAGGGATAGATACGCAGTATTTT. It yields the protein CASSSGTGIDTQYF.

The rearrangement joins TRBV7-2 to TRBJ2-1; maybe TRBD2 (6 bases). V was shortened by 6 bases and J by 0 bases, with 9 bases between the two germline ends. The CDR3 runs 14 residues. Per the germline V gene, CDR1 is SGHTA and CDR2 is FQGNSA. The CDR3 nucleotides read TGTGCCAGCAGAGGAGGGAGCTCCTACAATGAGCAGTTCTTC. Encoded protein: CASRGGSSYNEQFF.

The chain joins TRBV9 to TRBJ2-7; D remains unclear. CDR1 SGDLS and CDR2 YYNGEE come from the germline V gene. Trimming stripped 2 bases from V and 1 base from J, with 7 bases between. The CDR3 has 13 amino acids. The CDR3 DNA sequence: TGTGCCAGCAGCGTCAGGCCATCCTACGAGCAGTACTTC. The encoded protein is CASSVRPSYEQYF. Full variable domain (missing parts from reference TRBV9 and TRBJ2-7): DSGVTQTPKHLITATGQRVTLRCSPRSGDLSVYWYQQSLDQGLQFLIQYYNGEERAKGNILERFSAQQFPDLHSELNLSSLELGDSALYFCASSVRPSYEQYFGPGTRLTVT.

About this clone itself: The sample contains more than one DNA sequence encoding this CDR3. This chain links TRBV6-1 with TRBJ2-3; 9 bases are a match to TRBD1. V dropped 1 base and J dropped 4; count of bases not matched to a gene: 0. The CDR3 has 14 residues. Germline CDR1 reads MNHNS; CDR2 reads SASEGT. The CDR3 protein is CASSEGQGADTQYF. Written as DNA, the CDR3 is TGTGCCAGCAGTGAAGGACAGGGGGCAGATACGCAGTATTTT.

The chain carries TRBV21-1 and TRBJ2-7; TRBD2, the D gene given by the table, was not confirmed from the DNA. TRBV21-1 counts as a pseudogene. The CDR3 has 16 residues. For the CDR3, the DNA is TGTGCCAGCATTATCCCCGGGGGGGTGAGCTCCTACGAGCAGTACTTC. Protein sequence: CASIIPGGVSSYEQYF.

The chain carries TRBV16 and TRBJ1-5; TRBD1 matches at 7 bases. This CDR3 comprises 16 residues. The germline gives CDR1 KGHSY, CDR2 FQNENV. V lost 0 bases and J lost 3; bases outside the gene matches: 5. The CDR3 reads CASSQSGGQFNQPQHF. CDR3 DNA sequence: TGTGCCAGCAGCCAATCGGGGGGACAGTTCAATCAGCCCCAGCATTTT.

This sequence joins TRBV28 and TRBJ2-1, with 9 bases lining up with TRBD1. The CDR3 is made up of 16 amino acids. Germline V gene sequence: CDR1 MDHEN, CDR2 SYDVKM. Trimming at V came to 3 bases and at J to 5 bases, leaving 8 bases not matched to a gene. The CDR3: CASSFPGTGMDNEQFF. Written as DNA, the CDR3 is TGTGCCAGCAGTTTCCCCGGGACAGGGATGGACAATGAGCAGTTCTTC. The full variable domain, its missing parts supplied by reference TRBV28 and TRBJ2-1, is DVKVTQSSRYLVKRTGEKVFLECVQDMDHENMFWYRQDPGLGLRLIYFSYDVKMKEKGDIPEGYSVSREKKERFSLILESASTNQTSMYLCASSFPGTGMDNEQFFGPGTRLTVL.

The V gene is TRBV2, the J gene TRBJ2-7; tentatively, D is TRBD2 (5 bases). V lost 6 bases, J lost 5 bases, and 20 bases lay in between. CDR1 is SNHLY, CDR2 FYNNEI, per germline. The length of the CDR3 is 15 residues. CDR3 protein: CASRLSRTLGNEQYF. The DNA for the CDR3 is TGTGCCAGCAGACTCAGTCGGACTCTTGGTAACGAGCAGTACTTC.

The rearrangement joins TRBV10-1 to TRBJ2-7; 8 bases line up with TRBD1. CDR3 size: 17 residues. The junction had 16 bases not matched to a gene; V was cut back by 8 bases and J by 1 base. The germline V gene encodes CDR1 WNHNN and CDR2 SYGVQD (reference sequence). CDR3 sequence: CASRPDRQGWRSYEQYF. The CDR3 region has the DNA TGCGCCAGCCGCCCGGACCGACAGGGGTGGCGATCCTACGAGCAGTACTTC.

The gene calls are TRBV7-3 and TRBJ2-7, with 10 bases fitting TRBD2. Trimming at V came to 6 bases and at J to 2 bases, leaving 28 bases not matched to a gene. The CDR3 is made up of 22 amino acids. CDR1 and CDR2 (germline): SGHTA, FQGTGA. DNA for the CDR3: TGTGCCAGCAGGCAGCGGTGGGGGGGGACTCTAGCGGGAGCGCCTAGAGCCTACGAGCAGTACTTC. This translates into CASRQRWGGTLAGAPRAYEQYF.

The J gene is TRBJ2-7, the V gene TRBV28; 13 nucleotides match TRBD2. CDR3 length equals 18 residues. CDR1 and CDR2 from the germline V gene are MDHEN and SYDVKM. The V segment lost 5 bases and the J segment 2 bases; nucleotides outside the gene matches: 12. The CDR3 reads CASSPAPGLAGPTYEQYF. CDR3 nucleotides: TGTGCCAGCAGTCCAGCCCCGGGACTAGCGGGACCGACCTACGAGCAGTACTTC.

The chain uses TRBV18 and TRBJ2-7; tentative D call: TRBD2 (6 bases). This CDR3 has 16 residues. Trimming cost V 3 bases and J 7 bases, with 22 bases left between them. The germline V gene encodes CDR1 KGHSH and CDR2 LQKENI. CDR3 DNA sequence: TGTGCCAGCTCACCCACCCTATATGGGGGGACGGGGGAGCAGTACTTC. This translates into CASSPTLYGGTGEQYF. The full variable domain, in which reference TRBV18 and TRBJ2-7 provide the parts outside the CDR3, is NAGVMQNPRHLVRRRGQEARLRCSPMKGHSHVYWYRQLPEEGLKFMVYLQKENIIDESGMPKERFSAEFPKEGPSILRIQQVVRGDSAAYFCASSPTLYGGTGEQYFGPGTRLTVT.

This chain uses TRBV7-2 with TRBJ2-1; 9 bases align to TRBD2. Germline trimming cut 4 bases from V and 9 bases from J; bases unmatched to any gene: 7. Germline CDR1 and CDR2: SGHTA and FQGNSA. The CDR3 runs 14 residues. In DNA, the CDR3 is TGTGCCAGCAGCTCCGTGCGCGGGAGGGGTGAGCAGTTCTTC. Translation: CASSSVRGRGEQFF.

The chain carries TRBV27 and TRBJ1-3; 7 bases line up with TRBD1. Per the germline V gene, CDR1 is MNHEY and CDR2 is SMNVEV (reference sequence). Trimming removed 0 bases from V and 0 bases from J; junction bases left unmatched: 5. The CDR3 covers 17 residues. This chain's CDR3 is CASSLSPGGLSGNTIYF. The CDR3 DNA reads as TGTGCCAGCAGTTTATCGCCAGGGGGGCTCTCTGGAAACACCATATATTTT.